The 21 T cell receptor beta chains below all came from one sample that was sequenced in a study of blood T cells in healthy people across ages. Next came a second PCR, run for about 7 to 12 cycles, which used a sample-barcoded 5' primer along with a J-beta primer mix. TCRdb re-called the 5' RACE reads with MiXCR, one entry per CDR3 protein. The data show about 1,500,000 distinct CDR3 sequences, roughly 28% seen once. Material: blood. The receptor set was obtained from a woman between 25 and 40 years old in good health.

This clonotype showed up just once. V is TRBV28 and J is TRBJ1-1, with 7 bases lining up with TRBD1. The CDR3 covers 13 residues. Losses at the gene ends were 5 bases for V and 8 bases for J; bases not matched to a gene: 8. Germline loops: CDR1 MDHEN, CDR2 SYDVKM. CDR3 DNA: TGTGCCAGCAGTGCCTCGACAGGGATCGAAGCTTTCTTT. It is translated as CASSASTGIEAFF.

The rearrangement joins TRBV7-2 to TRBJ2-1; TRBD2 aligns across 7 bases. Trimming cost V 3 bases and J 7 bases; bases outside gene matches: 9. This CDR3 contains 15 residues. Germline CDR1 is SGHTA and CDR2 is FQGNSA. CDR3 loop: CASSFTWGEGNEQFF. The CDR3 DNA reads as TGTGCCAGCAGCTTCACTTGGGGGGAGGGGAATGAGCAGTTCTTC.

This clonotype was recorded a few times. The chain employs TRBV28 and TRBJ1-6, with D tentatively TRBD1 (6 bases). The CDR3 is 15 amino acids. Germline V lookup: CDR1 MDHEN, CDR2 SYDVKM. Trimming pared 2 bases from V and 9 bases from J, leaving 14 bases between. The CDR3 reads CASSLPQGLGSPLHF. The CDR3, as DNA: TGTGCCAGCAGTTTACCGCAGGGGTTGGGTTCACCCCTCCACTTT. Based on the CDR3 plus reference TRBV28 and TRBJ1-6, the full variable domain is DVKVTQSSRYLVKRTGEKVFLECVQDMDHENMFWYRQDPGLGLRLIYFSYDVKMKEKGDIPEGYSVSREKKERFSLILESASTNQTSMYLCASSLPQGLGSPLHFGNGTRLTVT.

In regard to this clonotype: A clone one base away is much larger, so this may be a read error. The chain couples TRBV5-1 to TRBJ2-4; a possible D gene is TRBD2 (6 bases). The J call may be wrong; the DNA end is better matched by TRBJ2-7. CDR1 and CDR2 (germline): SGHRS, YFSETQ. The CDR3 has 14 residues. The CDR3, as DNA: TGCACCAGCAGCATTGGGACTGCAGACTACGAGCAGTACTTC. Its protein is CTSSIGTADYEQYF.

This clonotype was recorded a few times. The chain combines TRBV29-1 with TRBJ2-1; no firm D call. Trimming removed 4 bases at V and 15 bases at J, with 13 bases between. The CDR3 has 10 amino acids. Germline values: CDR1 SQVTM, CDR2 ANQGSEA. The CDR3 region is CSVVVEARFF. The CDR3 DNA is TGCAGCGTTGTAGTGGAAGCTCGGTTCTTC.

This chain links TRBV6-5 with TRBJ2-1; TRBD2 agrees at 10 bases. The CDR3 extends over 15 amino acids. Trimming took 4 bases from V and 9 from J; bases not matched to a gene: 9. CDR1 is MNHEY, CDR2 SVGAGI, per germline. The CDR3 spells CASSSLRTSGLEQFF. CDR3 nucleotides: TGTGCCAGCAGTTCCCTACGGACTAGCGGCCTTGAGCAGTTCTTC.

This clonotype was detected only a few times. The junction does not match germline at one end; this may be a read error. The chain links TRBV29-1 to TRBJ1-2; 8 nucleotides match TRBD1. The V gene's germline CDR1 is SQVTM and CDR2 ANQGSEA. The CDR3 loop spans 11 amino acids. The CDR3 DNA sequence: TGCAGCGTGTACAGGGGGTATGGCCACACCTTC. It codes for CSVYRGYGHTF. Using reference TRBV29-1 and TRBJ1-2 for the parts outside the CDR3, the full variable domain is SAVISQKPSRDICQRGTSLTIQCQVDSQVTMMFWYRQQPGQSLTLIATANQGSEATYESGFVIDKFPISRPNLTFSTLTVSNMSPEDSSIYLCSVYRGYGHTFGSGTRLTVV.

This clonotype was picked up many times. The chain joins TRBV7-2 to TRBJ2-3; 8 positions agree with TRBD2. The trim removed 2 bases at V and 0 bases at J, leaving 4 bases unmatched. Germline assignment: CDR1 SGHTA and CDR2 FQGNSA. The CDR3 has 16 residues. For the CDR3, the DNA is TGTGCCAGCAGCTTAAAAGGCGGGAGGAGCACAGATACGCAGTATTTT. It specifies CASSLKGGRSTDTQYF.

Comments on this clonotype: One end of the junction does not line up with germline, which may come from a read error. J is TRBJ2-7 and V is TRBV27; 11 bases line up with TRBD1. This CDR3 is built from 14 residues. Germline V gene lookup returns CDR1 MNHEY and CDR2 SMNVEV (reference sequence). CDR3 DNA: TGTGCCAGCAGTTCCGGGACAGGGGGTGACGAGCGGTACTTC. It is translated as CASSSGTGGDERYF.

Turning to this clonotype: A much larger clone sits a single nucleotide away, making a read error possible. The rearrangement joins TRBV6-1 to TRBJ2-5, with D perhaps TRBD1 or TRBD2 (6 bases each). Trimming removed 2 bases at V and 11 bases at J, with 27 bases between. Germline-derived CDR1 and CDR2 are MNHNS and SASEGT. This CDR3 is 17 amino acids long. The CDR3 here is CASSEYGGGLLAYGQYF. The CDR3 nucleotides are TGTGCCAGCAGTGAATATGGAGGGGGGCTGCTTGCCTACGGGCAGTACTTC.

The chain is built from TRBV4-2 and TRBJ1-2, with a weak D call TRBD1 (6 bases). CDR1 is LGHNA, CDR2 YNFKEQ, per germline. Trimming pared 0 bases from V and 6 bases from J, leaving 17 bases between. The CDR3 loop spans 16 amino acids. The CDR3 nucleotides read TGTGCCAGCAGCCAAGATGTAGGGGGGCCGATGGATGGCTACACCTTC. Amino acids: CASSQDVGGPMDGYTF.

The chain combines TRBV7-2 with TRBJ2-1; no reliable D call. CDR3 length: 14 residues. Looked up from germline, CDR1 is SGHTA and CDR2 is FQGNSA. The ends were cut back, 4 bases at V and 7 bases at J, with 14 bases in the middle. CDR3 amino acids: CASSYAYNGNEQFF. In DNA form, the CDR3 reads TGTGCCAGCAGCTACGCCTACAACGGGAATGAGCAGTTCTTC.

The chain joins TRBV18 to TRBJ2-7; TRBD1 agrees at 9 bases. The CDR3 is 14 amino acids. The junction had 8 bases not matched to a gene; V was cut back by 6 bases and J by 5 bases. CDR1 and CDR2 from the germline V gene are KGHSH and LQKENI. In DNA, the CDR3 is TGTGCCAGCTCCACGCCACAGGGGGCCAACGAGCAGTACTTC. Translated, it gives CASSTPQGANEQYF.

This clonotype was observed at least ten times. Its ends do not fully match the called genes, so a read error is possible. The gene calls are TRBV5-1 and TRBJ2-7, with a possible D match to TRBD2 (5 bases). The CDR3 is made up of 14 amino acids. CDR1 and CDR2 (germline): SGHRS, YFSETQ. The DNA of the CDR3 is TGTGCCAGCAGCTTAGCGCTCGGAACCTACGAGCAGTACTTC. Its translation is CASSLALGTYEQYF. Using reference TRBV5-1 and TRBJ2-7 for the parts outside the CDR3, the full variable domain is KAGVTQTPRYLIKTRGQQVTLSCSPISGHRSVSWYQQTPGQGLQFLFEYFSETQRNKGNFPGRFSGRQFSNSRSEMNVSTLELGDSALYLCASSLALGTYEQYFGPGTRLTVT.

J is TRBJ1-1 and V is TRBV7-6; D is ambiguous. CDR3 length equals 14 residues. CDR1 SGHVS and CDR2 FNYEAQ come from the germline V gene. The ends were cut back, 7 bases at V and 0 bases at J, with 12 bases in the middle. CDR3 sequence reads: CASNTGSMNTEAFF. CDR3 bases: TGTGCCAGCAATACGGGGTCTATGAACACTGAAGCTTTCTTT. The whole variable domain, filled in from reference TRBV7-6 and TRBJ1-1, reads GAGVSQSPRYKVTKRGQDVALRCDPISGHVSLYWYRQALGQGPEFLTYFNYEAQQDKSGLPNDRFSAERPEGSISTLTIQRTEQRDSAMYRCASNTGSMNTEAFFGQGTRLTVV.

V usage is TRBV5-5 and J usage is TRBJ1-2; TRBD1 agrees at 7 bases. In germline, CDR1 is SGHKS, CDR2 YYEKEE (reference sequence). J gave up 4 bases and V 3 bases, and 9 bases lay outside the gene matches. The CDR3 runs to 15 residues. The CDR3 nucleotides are TGTGCCAGCAGCTCCGCATCGACAGGGACCTATGGCTACACCTTC. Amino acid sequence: CASSSASTGTYGYTF.

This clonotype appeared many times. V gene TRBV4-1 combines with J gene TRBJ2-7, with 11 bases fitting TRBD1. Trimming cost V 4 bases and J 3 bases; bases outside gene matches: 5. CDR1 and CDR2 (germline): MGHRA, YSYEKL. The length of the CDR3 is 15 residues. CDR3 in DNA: TGCGCCAGCAGCCCAACCGGGACAGGGGGCTACGAGCAGTACTTC. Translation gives CASSPTGTGGYEQYF.

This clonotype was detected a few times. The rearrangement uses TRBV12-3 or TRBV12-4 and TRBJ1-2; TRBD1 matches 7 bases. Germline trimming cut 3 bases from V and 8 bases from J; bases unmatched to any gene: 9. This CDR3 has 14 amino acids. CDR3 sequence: CASSFPDRTRGYTF. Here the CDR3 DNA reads TGTGCCAGCAGTTTTCCGGACAGGACCAGGGGCTACACCTTC.

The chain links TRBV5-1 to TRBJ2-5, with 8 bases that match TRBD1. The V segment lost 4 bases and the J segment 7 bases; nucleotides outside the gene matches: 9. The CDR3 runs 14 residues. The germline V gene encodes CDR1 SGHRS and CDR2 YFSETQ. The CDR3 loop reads CASSPETGVRTQYF. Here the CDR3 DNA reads TGCGCCAGCAGCCCGGAGACAGGGGTCAGGACCCAGTACTTC. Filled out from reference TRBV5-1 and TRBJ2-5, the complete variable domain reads KAGVTQTPRYLIKTRGQQVTLSCSPISGHRSVSWYQQTPGQGLQFLFEYFSETQRNKGNFPGRFSGRQFSNSRSEMNVSTLELGDSALYLCASSPETGVRTQYFGPGTRLLVL.

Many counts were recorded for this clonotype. The CDR3 region has the DNA TGTGCCAGCAGCTTGCAGGCAGGGGATGGCTACACCTTC. Encoded protein: CASSLQAGDGYTF. The genes are TRBV7-2 and TRBJ1-2; a possible D gene is TRBD1 (6 bases). The CDR3 consists of 13 residues. Trimming cost V 3 bases and J 6 bases, with 11 bases left between them. In germline, CDR1 is SGHTA, CDR2 FQGNSA.

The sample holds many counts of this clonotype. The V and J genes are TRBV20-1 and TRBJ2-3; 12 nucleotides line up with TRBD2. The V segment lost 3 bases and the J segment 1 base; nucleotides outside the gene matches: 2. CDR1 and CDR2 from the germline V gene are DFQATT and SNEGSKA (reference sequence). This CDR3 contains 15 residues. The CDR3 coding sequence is TGCAGTGCTAGCCGACTAGCGGGAGGCACAGATACGCAGTATTTT. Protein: CSASRLAGGTDTQYF.